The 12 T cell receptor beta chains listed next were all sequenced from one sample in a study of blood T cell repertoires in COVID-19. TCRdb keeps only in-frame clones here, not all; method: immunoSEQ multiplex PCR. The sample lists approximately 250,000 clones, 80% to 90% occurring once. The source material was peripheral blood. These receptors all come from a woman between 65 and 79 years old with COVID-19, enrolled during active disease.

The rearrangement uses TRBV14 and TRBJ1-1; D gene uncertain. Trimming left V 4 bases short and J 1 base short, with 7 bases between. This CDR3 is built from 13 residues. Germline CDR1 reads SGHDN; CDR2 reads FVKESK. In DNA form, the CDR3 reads TGTGCCAGCAGCCGTAAATGGAACACTGAAGCTTTCTTT. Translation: CASSRKWNTEAFF.

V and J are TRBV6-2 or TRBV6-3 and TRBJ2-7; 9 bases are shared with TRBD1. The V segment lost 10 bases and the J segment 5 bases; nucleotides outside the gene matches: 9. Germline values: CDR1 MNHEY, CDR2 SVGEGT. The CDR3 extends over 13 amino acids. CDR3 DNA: TGTGCCACCACCCCGGGACAGGGTCACGAGCAGTACTTC. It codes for CATTPGQGHEQYF.

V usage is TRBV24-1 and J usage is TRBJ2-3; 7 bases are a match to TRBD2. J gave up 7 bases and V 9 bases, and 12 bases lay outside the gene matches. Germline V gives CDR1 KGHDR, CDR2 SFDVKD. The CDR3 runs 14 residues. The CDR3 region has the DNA TGTGCCACCTCGGAGTGGGGGGGGTCCAATACGCAGTATTTT. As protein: CATSEWGGSNTQYF.

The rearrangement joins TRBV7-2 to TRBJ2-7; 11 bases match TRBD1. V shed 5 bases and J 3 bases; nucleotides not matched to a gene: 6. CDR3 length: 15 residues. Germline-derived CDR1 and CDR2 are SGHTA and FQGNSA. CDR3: CASSPRTGGHYEQYF. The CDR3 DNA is TGTGCCAGCAGCCCCCGGACAGGGGGCCACTACGAGCAGTACTTC.

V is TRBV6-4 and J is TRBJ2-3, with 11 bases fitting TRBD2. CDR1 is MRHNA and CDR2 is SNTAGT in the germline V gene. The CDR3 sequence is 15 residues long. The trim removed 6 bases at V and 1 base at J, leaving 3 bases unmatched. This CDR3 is CASSVAGGGTDTQYF. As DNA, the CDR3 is TGTGCCAGCAGCGTAGCGGGGGGGGGCACAGATACGCAGTATTTT.

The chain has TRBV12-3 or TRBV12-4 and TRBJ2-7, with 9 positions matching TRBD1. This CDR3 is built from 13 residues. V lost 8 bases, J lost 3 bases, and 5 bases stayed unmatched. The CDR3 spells CASGTGGSYEQYF. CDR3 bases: TGTGCCAGCGGTACAGGGGGCAGCTACGAGCAGTACTTC.

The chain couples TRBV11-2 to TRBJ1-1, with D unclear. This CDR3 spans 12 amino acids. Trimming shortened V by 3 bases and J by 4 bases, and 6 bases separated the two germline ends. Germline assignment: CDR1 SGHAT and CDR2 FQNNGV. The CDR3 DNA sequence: TGTGCCAGCAGCTTTACTGCCACTGAAGCTTTCTTT. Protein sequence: CASSFTATEAFF.

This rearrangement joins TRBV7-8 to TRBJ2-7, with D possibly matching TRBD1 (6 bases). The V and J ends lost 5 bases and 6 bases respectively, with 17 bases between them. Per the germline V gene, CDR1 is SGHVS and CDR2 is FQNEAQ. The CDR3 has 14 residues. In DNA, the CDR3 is TGTGCCAGCAGCCCCCGGACAGTCGCAATCGAGCAGTACTTC. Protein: CASSPRTVAIEQYF.

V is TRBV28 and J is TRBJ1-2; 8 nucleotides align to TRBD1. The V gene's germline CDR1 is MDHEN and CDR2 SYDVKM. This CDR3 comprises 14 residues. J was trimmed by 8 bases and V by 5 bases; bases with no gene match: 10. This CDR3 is CASSRQGASGGYTF. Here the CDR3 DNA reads TGTGCCAGCAGTAGGCAGGGGGCCTCTGGAGGCTACACCTTC.

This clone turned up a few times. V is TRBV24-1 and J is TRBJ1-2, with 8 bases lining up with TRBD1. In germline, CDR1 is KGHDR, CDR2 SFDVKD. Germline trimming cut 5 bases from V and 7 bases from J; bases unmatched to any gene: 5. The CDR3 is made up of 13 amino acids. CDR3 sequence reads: CATSALDRAGYTF. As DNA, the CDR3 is TGTGCCACCAGTGCCCTGGACAGGGCTGGCTACACCTTC.

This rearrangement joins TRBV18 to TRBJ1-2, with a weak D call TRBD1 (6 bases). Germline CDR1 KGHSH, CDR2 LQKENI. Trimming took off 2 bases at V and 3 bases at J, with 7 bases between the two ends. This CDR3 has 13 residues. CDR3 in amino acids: CASSPGQHYGYTF. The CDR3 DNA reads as TGTGCCAGCTCACCAGGACAGCACTATGGCTACACCTTC.

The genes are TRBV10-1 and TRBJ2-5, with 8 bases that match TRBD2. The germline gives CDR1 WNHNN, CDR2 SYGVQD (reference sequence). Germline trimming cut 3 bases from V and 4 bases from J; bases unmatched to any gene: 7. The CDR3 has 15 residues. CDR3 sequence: CASSEKRGGVETQYF. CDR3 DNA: TGCGCCAGCAGTGAAAAACGGGGGGGCGTAGAGACCCAGTACTTC.